Detailed here is one TCR beta chain. 5'RACE template switching added a universal primer site and UMIs to TCR cDNA. TCRdb used MiXCR to reprocess the 5' RACE reads, holding one entry per CDR3 protein. The table lists roughly 330,000 distinct CDR3 sequences, about 4% of them singletons. This sample was included in a study of T cells after yellow fever vaccination. Overall study: In the case of low-cell-number fractions, SMART-Seq v4 Ultra Low Input was used for preparation.

The CDR3 runs 12 residues. Germline lookup yields CDR1 SQVTM and CDR2 ANQGSEA. Trimming took 7 bases from V and 7 from J; bases not matched to a gene: 9. V and J are TRBV29-1 and TRBJ1-2; 7 bases match TRBD1. The receptor comes from a man aged 18-30 years who received the YFV17D yellow fever vaccine. The starting material was PBMCs, obtained 5 days after the yellow fever booster vaccination. The CDR3 here is CSGWTGAGGYTF. The CDR3 DNA reads TGCAGCGGATGGACAGGAGCGGGTGGCTACACCTTC.